The 31 T cell receptor beta chains below come from one sample, sequenced in a study of cytomegalovirus exposure and HLA in healthy donors. It was with 60 Vbeta and 13 Jbeta primers that the PCR ran. Generated by immunoSEQ multiplex PCR, the TCRdb table keeps only in-frame clones and is missing some. The sample contains about 120,000 clones, around 77% of which appear only once. Sequencing was performed on PBMCs. These receptors all stem from a man aged 50 to 60 in good health and CMV-seropositive.

V is TRBV11-3 and J is TRBJ1-2; D perhaps matches TRBD1 (6 bases). This CDR3 comprises 13 residues. V dropped 3 bases and J dropped 6 bases, with 11 bases sitting between them. Germline loops: CDR1 SGHNT, CDR2 YENEEA. Written as DNA, the CDR3 is TGTGCCAGCAGCTTGCGGACAGTTGATGGCTACACCTTC. Amino acids: CASSLRTVDGYTF.

This clone appeared once. The chain combines TRBV12-5 with TRBJ2-1; TRBD2 might be the D (5 bases). The germline V gene encodes CDR1 LGHNT and CDR2 FRNRAP. Trimming pared 6 bases from V and 0 bases from J, leaving 12 bases between. The CDR3 totals 15 residues. The CDR3 DNA follows: TGTGCTAGTGGACAGCGGTTAAGCTCCTACAATGAGCAGTTCTTC. Protein product: CASGQRLSSYNEQFF.

The chain combines TRBV10-3 with TRBJ2-1, with 7 nucleotides matching TRBD1. The CDR3 length is 15 residues. After removal of 4 bases from V and 2 bases from J, the junction contained 5 bases not matched to a gene. CDR1 is ENHRY and CDR2 is SYGVKD in the germline V gene. The CDR3 region is CAISAKTGAYNEQFF. CDR3 nucleotides: TGTGCCATCAGTGCAAAAACAGGGGCCTACAATGAGCAGTTCTTC.

The gene calls are TRBV10-3 and TRBJ2-7; weak D call: TRBD1 (5 bases). CDR1 is ENHRY and CDR2 is SYGVKD in the germline V gene. The CDR3 is 13 amino acids. Trimming shortened V by 3 bases and J by 7 bases, and 13 bases separated the two germline ends. CDR3 nucleotide sequence: TGTGCCATCAGTGAAAATGACAGTGGGGAGCAGTACTTC. It specifies CAISENDSGEQYF.

In its sample, this clone was seen once. This rearrangement joins TRBV7-6 to TRBJ1-2; TRBD1 is a possible D gene (5 bases). In germline, CDR1 is SGHVS, CDR2 FNYEAQ. V lost 5 bases and J 3 bases, leaving 13 bases between the germline ends. The CDR3 has 14 amino acids. CDR3 sequence (DNA): TGTGCCAGCAGCCGAGCAGGGTTGGACTATGGCTACACCTTC. Its translation: CASSRAGLDYGYTF.

V is TRBV19 and J is TRBJ2-3; 7 bases are shared with TRBD2. The CDR3 extends over 14 amino acids. The germline V gene has CDR1 LNHDA and CDR2 SQIVND (reference sequence). V shed 3 bases and J 4 bases; nucleotides not matched to a gene: 4. CDR3 sequence reads: CASSIYTSADTQYF. DNA for the CDR3: TGTGCCAGTAGTATTTATACTAGCGCAGATACGCAGTATTTT.

This clone was counted only a few times. The CDR3 reads CASSPEGQVYEQYF. The CDR3 bases are TGCGCCAGCAGCCCGGAGGGTCAGGTCTACGAGCAGTACTTC. V is TRBV5-1 and J is TRBJ2-7; tentatively, D is TRBD2 (6 bases). This CDR3 has 14 residues. CDR1 is SGHRS and CDR2 is YFSETQ in the germline V gene. Trimming cost V 4 bases and J 3 bases, with 14 bases left between them. The full variable domain, rest sourced from reference TRBV5-1 and TRBJ2-7, is KAGVTQTPRYLIKTRGQQVTLSCSPISGHRSVSWYQQTPGQGLQFLFEYFSETQRNKGNFPGRFSGRQFSNSRSEMNVSTLELGDSALYLCASSPEGQVYEQYFGPGTRLTVT.

The gene calls are TRBV19 and TRBJ2-3; 7 nucleotides align to TRBD1. V shed 6 bases and J 3 bases; nucleotides not matched to a gene: 6. In germline, CDR1 is LNHDA, CDR2 SQIVND (reference sequence). The CDR3 extends over 14 amino acids. The CDR3 reads CASSRTGATDTQYF. The CDR3 coding sequence is TGTGCCAGTAGCCGAACAGGGGCGACAGATACGCAGTATTTT.

This clone was seen only a few times. The chain joins TRBV28 to TRBJ2-1; 7 nucleotides match TRBD2. The CDR3 length is 13 residues. Unmatched junction bases numbered 4, after V lost 3 bases and J lost 8 bases. Germline V lookup: CDR1 MDHEN, CDR2 SYDVKM. CDR3 nucleotide sequence: TGTGCCAGCAGTTTTATGGGGAGGGATGAGCAGTTCTTC. Translation: CASSFMGRDEQFF.

V gene TRBV5-4 combines with J gene TRBJ2-1, with 8 bases fitting TRBD2. The CDR3 has 16 amino acids. Trimming cost V 0 bases and J 5 bases; bases outside gene matches: 7. Germline lookup yields CDR1 SGHNT and CDR2 YYREEE (reference sequence). CDR3 amino acids: CASSLGGASGHNEQFF. For the CDR3, the DNA is TGTGCCAGCAGCTTGGGGGGGGCTAGCGGGCACAATGAGCAGTTCTTC. The variable domain in full, with the rest retrieved from reference TRBV5-4 and TRBJ2-1, is ETGVTQSPTHLIKTRGQQVTLRCSSQSGHNTVSWYQQALGQGPQFIFQYYREEENGRGNFPPRFSGLQFPNYSSELNVNALELDDSALYLCASSLGGASGHNEQFFGPGTRLTVL.

This clone was seen just once. The V call is TRBV18, the J call TRBJ1-1; no reliable D call. The V gene's germline CDR1 is KGHSH and CDR2 LQKENI. The V end was cut by 4 bases, the J end by 2 bases, with 5 bases between. This CDR3 spans 12 amino acids. The CDR3 loop reads CASSLLNTEAFF. DNA for the CDR3: TGTGCCAGCTCACTCCTAAACACTGAAGCTTTCTTT.

The chain joins TRBV13 to TRBJ1-5; 9 bases match TRBD1. CDR1 PRHDT and CDR2 FYEKMQ come from the germline V gene (reference sequence). Unmatched junction bases numbered 5, after V lost 4 bases and J lost 1 base. The CDR3 sequence is 16 residues long. The CDR3 reads CASSSRGQGSNQPQHF. The CDR3 DNA reads TGTGCCAGCAGCTCCCGAGGACAGGGGAGCAATCAGCCCCAGCATTTT.

The sample holds a few counts of this clone. This chain connects TRBV7-9 to TRBJ2-5; 8 nucleotides agree with TRBD1. The CDR3 is made up of 13 amino acids. Trimming took 10 bases from V and 1 from J; bases not matched to a gene: 5. The germline V gene has CDR1 SEHNR and CDR2 FQNEAQ (reference sequence). CDR3 residues: CATAGTGQETQYF. DNA for the CDR3: TGTGCCACCGCCGGGACAGGCCAAGAGACCCAGTACTTC.

In this sample, this clone turned up once. The V and J genes are TRBV6-5 and TRBJ2-7, with TRBD2 identical over 7 bases. Germline-derived CDR1 and CDR2 are MNHEY and SVGAGI. This CDR3 has 13 residues. The ends lost 2 bases at V and 12 bases at J; junction bases unmatched: 10. The CDR3, as DNA: TGTGCCAGCAGTTACAAGAGGGAGGGGTCTAGGTACTTC. Translated: CASSYKREGSRYF.

The chain couples TRBV6-6 to TRBJ1-1; 7 bases are shared with TRBD1. The ends lost 4 bases at V and 5 bases at J; junction bases unmatched: 4. From germline, CDR1 is MNHNY and CDR2 SVGAGI (reference sequence). CDR3 size: 13 residues. CDR3 protein: CASSFDRETEAFF. CDR3 sequence (DNA): TGTGCCAGCAGTTTTGACAGGGAAACTGAAGCTTTCTTT.

The gene calls are TRBV18 and TRBJ1-2; D is uncertain. Germline V gene lookup returns CDR1 KGHSH and CDR2 LQKENI. Trimming removed 6 bases from V and 2 bases from J, with 19 bases in between. CDR3 length: 16 amino acids. The CDR3 coding sequence is TGTGCCAGCTCGCTGTCCGGGGAGCGATTAAACTATGGCTACACCTTC. It specifies CASSLSGERLNYGYTF. The full variable domain, completed using reference TRBV18 and TRBJ1-2, is NAGVMQNPRHLVRRRGQEARLRCSPMKGHSHVYWYRQLPEEGLKFMVYLQKENIIDESGMPKERFSAEFPKEGPSILRIQQVVRGDSAAYFCASSLSGERLNYGYTFGSGTRLTVV.

This clone was found a few times. The chain couples TRBV28 to TRBJ1-3, with D possibly matching TRBD1 (5 bases). Looked up from germline, CDR1 is MDHEN and CDR2 is SYDVKM. The CDR3 contains 18 residues. V lost 2 bases, J lost 0 bases, and 17 bases lay in between. CDR3 amino acids: CASSLRGQGLYSGNTIYF. The CDR3 DNA follows: TGTGCCAGCAGTTTAAGGGGCCAGGGACTTTACTCTGGAAACACCATATATTTT.

The chain is built from TRBV27 and TRBJ2-7, with TRBD1 matching over 11 bases. The CDR3 contains 17 residues. Germline trimming cut 0 bases from V and 3 bases from J; bases unmatched to any gene: 7. The germline V gene encodes CDR1 MNHEY and CDR2 SMNVEV (reference sequence). The CDR3 DNA follows: TGTGCCAGCAGTTTATCAGTAGGCGGGACAGGGGGCTACGAGCAGTACTTC. Amino acids: CASSLSVGGTGGYEQYF.

This rearrangement joins TRBV11-2 to TRBJ2-7, with 9 bases lining up with TRBD2. V shed 5 bases, J shed 7 bases, and the junction held 15 bases outside the gene matches. This CDR3 contains 16 residues. CDR1 is SGHAT and CDR2 is FQNNGV in the germline V gene. DNA for the CDR3: TGTGCCAGCAGCGCCCCAGCGGGAGGCCCCATGAGGGAGCAGTACTTC. It codes for CASSAPAGGPMREQYF.

V gene TRBV5-1 combines with J gene TRBJ1-1, with unresolved D. This CDR3 comprises 15 residues. Germline V gene sequence: CDR1 SGHRS, CDR2 YFSETQ. Between the trimmed V and J ends, which lost 0 bases and 0 bases, there was a span of 9 bases. The CDR3 bases are TGCGCCAGCAGCTTGGTGGGAGATGTGAACACTGAAGCTTTCTTT. Translating gives CASSLVGDVNTEAFF.

The sample holds a few counts of this clone. J is TRBJ2-5 and V is TRBV18; D perhaps matches TRBD2 (5 bases). The V end was cut by 5 bases, the J end by 2 bases, with 12 bases between. The CDR3 spans 14 residues. Germline assignment: CDR1 KGHSH and CDR2 LQKENI. The CDR3 loop reads CASSKAAVQETQYF. DNA of the CDR3: TGTGCCAGCTCAAAAGCGGCAGTACAAGAGACCCAGTACTTC.

On this clone itself: Distinct nucleotide sequences in the sample also encode this CDR3. The chain carries TRBV27 and TRBJ1-1; no clear D gene. V lost 9 bases and J 0 bases, leaving 14 bases between the germline ends. This CDR3 is 14 amino acids long. Looked up from germline, CDR1 is MNHEY and CDR2 is SMNVEV (reference sequence). CDR3 sequence: CASSPWTVNTEAFF. DNA of the CDR3: TGTGCCAGTAGTCCCTGGACTGTGAACACTGAAGCTTTCTTT.

The chain links TRBV7-6 to TRBJ1-1; tentatively, D is TRBD1 (5 bases). Trimming stripped 5 bases from V and 5 bases from J, with 15 bases between. The length of the CDR3 is 14 residues. Germline values: CDR1 SGHVS, CDR2 FNYEAQ. In nucleotides, the CDR3 is TGTGCCAGCAGCCTGGCTGGGGGAGGGACTGAAGCTTTCTTT. It translates to CASSLAGGGTEAFF.

The chain combines TRBV28 with TRBJ1-5; TRBD1 agrees at 8 bases. The CDR3 covers 15 residues. In germline, CDR1 is MDHEN, CDR2 SYDVKM. V trimming: 2 bases; J trimming: 6 bases; junction bases outside the gene matches: 6. Written as DNA, the CDR3 is TGTGCCAGCAGTTTACCGACAGGGGAGCTTCAGCCCCAGCATTTT. It is translated as CASSLPTGELQPQHF.

Of note for this clone: The junction does not match germline at one end; this may be a read error. The CDR3 spells CSSSERGQETQYF. The CDR3 coding sequence is TGTTCCAGCAGCGAACGGGGGCAAGAGACCCAGTACTTC. This sequence joins TRBV7-9 and TRBJ2-5, with D possibly being TRBD2 (6 bases). The CDR3 sequence is 13 residues long. The V gene's germline CDR1 is SEHNR and CDR2 FQNEAQ (reference sequence). Based on the CDR3 plus reference TRBV7-9 and TRBJ2-5, the full variable domain is DTGVSQNPRHKITKRGQNVTFRCDPISEHNRLYWYRQTLGQGPEFLTYFQNEAQLEKSRLLSDRFSAERPKGSFSTLEIQRTEQGDSAMYLCSSSERGQETQYFGPGTRLLVL.

This clone showed up just once. The chain joins TRBV28 to TRBJ2-7; D is perhaps TRBD1 (6 bases). The CDR3 sequence is 13 residues long. Deletions cut 6 bases from V and 5 bases from J, with 14 bases between. Germline CDR1 reads MDHEN; CDR2 reads SYDVKM. In DNA form, the CDR3 reads TGTGCCAGCAGAGATTCAGGGGAACACGAGCAGTACTTC. Translated: CASRDSGEHEQYF.

The genes are TRBV9 and TRBJ1-2; possibly TRBD1 for D (5 bases). Trimming pared 1 base from V and 2 bases from J, leaving 18 bases between. The CDR3 is 17 residues long. CDR1 SGDLS and CDR2 YYNGEE come from the germline V gene. The DNA of the CDR3 is TGTGCCAGCAGCGTACAGTCAGGGTCCCAGAAGAACTATGGCTACACCTTC. It is translated as CASSVQSGSQKNYGYTF.

The rearrangement uses TRBV6-1 and TRBJ2-1; TRBD1 matches at 8 bases. Germline CDR1 reads MNHNS; CDR2 reads SASEGT. The CDR3 consists of 15 residues. V was clipped by 7 bases and J by 3 bases; unmatched bases: 8. Written as DNA, the CDR3 is TGTGCCAGCAACTCCCGACAGGGGATCTACAATGAGCAGTTCTTC. Amino acid sequence: CASNSRQGIYNEQFF.

The chain uses TRBV10-3 and TRBJ2-7; 13 nucleotides agree with TRBD2. CDR3 length: 14 residues. Germline CDR1 is ENHRY and CDR2 is SYGVKD. With 10 bases clipped from V and 7 bases from J, the junction kept 10 bases outside the gene matches. Here the CDR3 reads CATSGLAGEGEQYF. DNA for the CDR3: TGTGCCACCTCCGGACTAGCGGGAGAAGGGGAGCAGTACTTC.

This chain connects TRBV29-1 to TRBJ2-7, with 8 bases lining up with TRBD1. This CDR3 comprises 13 residues. CDR1 is SQVTM and CDR2 is ANQGSEA in the germline V gene. The ends lost 7 bases at V and 2 bases at J; junction bases unmatched: 7. This CDR3 is CSAATGVAYEQYF. In DNA form, the CDR3 reads TGCAGCGCCGCGACAGGGGTGGCCTACGAGCAGTACTTC.

The table lists this clone with a few counts. The chain couples TRBV18 to TRBJ2-1; 8 positions agree with TRBD1. V was clipped by 3 bases and J by 12 bases; unmatched bases: 4. CDR3 size: 12 residues. Germline CDR1 KGHSH, CDR2 LQKENI. This CDR3 reads CASSPDRGGQFF. CDR3 nucleotide sequence: TGTGCCAGCTCACCCGACAGGGGAGGGCAGTTCTTC.